The 15 T cell receptor beta chains listed next were all sequenced from one sample in a study of T cell changes during pregnancy in multiple sclerosis. Sequenced by immunoSEQ multiplex PCR; TCRdb stores in-frame clones only, minus some. The sample has tens of thousands of clones; over 85% are singletons. The source was peripheral blood, collected in the third trimester of pregnancy. The receptors stem from a female donor with multiple sclerosis, enrolled in a pregnancy study.

This sequence joins TRBV9 and TRBJ2-3, with 12 bases that match TRBD2. The germline CDR1 and CDR2 sequences are SGDLS and YYNGEE. V gave up 4 bases and J gave up 3 bases; unmatched junction bases: 9. The CDR3 loop spans 17 amino acids. DNA of the CDR3: TGTGCCAGCAGCACCACGACTAGCGGGAGATTTACAGATACGCAGTATTTT. Translated, it gives CASSTTTSGRFTDTQYF.

The J gene is TRBJ1-1, the V gene TRBV7-9; D gene unclear. The V gene's germline CDR1 is SEHNR and CDR2 FQNEAQ (reference sequence). Trimming took off 5 bases at V and 2 bases at J, with 15 bases between the two ends. The CDR3 covers 15 residues. For the CDR3, the DNA is TGTGCCAGCAGCGATCGGACCGGGAAAAACACTGAAGCTTTCTTT. It yields the protein CASSDRTGKNTEAFF.

The rearrangement joins TRBV19 to TRBJ2-1; 13 bases agree with TRBD2. Germline V gene data show CDR1 as LNHDA and CDR2 as SQIVND (reference sequence). The trim removed 1 base at V and 7 bases at J, leaving 13 bases unmatched. The CDR3 totals 19 residues. DNA for the CDR3: TGTGCCAGTAGTATAGGTTCCTCCGGGACTAGCGGGGTATGGAATGAGCAGTTCTTC. Protein sequence: CASSIGSSGTSGVWNEQFF.

This clone was found once. The rearrangement links TRBV6-1 to TRBJ2-7; the D is unclear. In germline, CDR1 is MNHNS, CDR2 SASEGT. Trimming pared 3 bases from V and 4 bases from J, leaving 13 bases between. This CDR3 has 14 amino acids. DNA of the CDR3: TGTGCCAGCAGTGAGGGCCCTCAGTTATACGAGCAGTACTTC. Its protein product is CASSEGPQLYEQYF.

The chain employs TRBV12-5 and TRBJ2-6; maybe TRBD2 (5 bases). The CDR3 is 15 amino acids. CDR1 is LGHNT, CDR2 FRNRAP, per germline. V was pared by 6 bases and J by 2 bases, with 11 bases between. CDR3 sequence: CASGSGNAGANVLTF. The CDR3, as DNA: TGTGCTAGTGGATCCGGGAATGCTGGGGCCAACGTCCTGACTTTC.

This chain joins TRBV6-5 and TRBJ2-1, with a possible D match to TRBD2 (6 bases). Germline assignment: CDR1 MNHEY and CDR2 SVGAGI. The length of the CDR3 is 16 residues. Between the trimmed V and J ends, which lost 0 bases and 7 bases, there was a span of 16 bases. As DNA, the CDR3 is TGTGCCAGCAGTTACTCGCGGGACCCCAGAAGGAATGAGCAGTTCTTC. Amino acids: CASSYSRDPRRNEQFF.

The CDR3 loop is CASSRESGSSSYNEQFF. Here the CDR3 DNA reads TGTGCCAGCAGCCGGGAAAGCGGGAGTTCCTCCTACAATGAGCAGTTCTTC. The V gene is TRBV9, the J gene TRBJ2-1; 8 bases are shared with TRBD2. In germline, CDR1 is SGDLS, CDR2 YYNGEE. This CDR3 has 17 residues. Trimming removed 4 bases from V and 0 bases from J; junction bases left unmatched: 9.

V and J are TRBV6-4 and TRBJ1-2, with 7 bases fitting TRBD1. From germline, CDR1 is MRHNA and CDR2 SNTAGT. V was pared by 2 bases and J by 4 bases, with 4 bases of the junction left unmatched. The CDR3 contains 14 residues. The CDR3 nucleotides are TGTGCCAGCAGTGACGGGGACAGCTCCTATGGCTACACCTTC. This gives the protein CASSDGDSSYGYTF.

The chain carries TRBV5-6 and TRBJ1-1, with D perhaps TRBD1 (6 bases). The germline V and J ends were trimmed by 2 bases and 7 bases, with 9 bases remaining between them. CDR3 length: 12 residues. Germline-derived CDR1 and CDR2 are SGHDT and YYEEEE. In DNA form, the CDR3 reads TGTGCCAGCAGCTTCTGGACAGTTGAAGCTTTCTTT. It yields the protein CASSFWTVEAFF.

This chain joins TRBV30 and TRBJ1-1; 10 bases map to TRBD1. The CDR3 covers 17 residues. V lost 5 bases, J lost 6 bases, and 18 bases stayed unmatched. Germline loops: CDR1 GTSNPN, CDR2 SVGIG (reference sequence). The CDR3 loop is CAWGDRGLYLGEAEAFF. The CDR3 nucleotides are TGTGCCTGGGGCGACAGGGGGCTTTATTTGGGCGAGGCTGAAGCTTTCTTT.

The chain employs TRBV7-9 and TRBJ2-1; D gene uncertain. Trimming removed 8 bases at V and 3 bases at J, with 11 bases between. Germline assignment: CDR1 SEHNR and CDR2 FQNEAQ (reference sequence). The CDR3 covers 13 residues. The CDR3 protein is CASGYLLYNEQFF. As DNA, the CDR3 is TGTGCCAGCGGTTACTTACTCTACAATGAGCAGTTCTTC.

J is TRBJ1-1 and V is TRBV7-9; possible D gene TRBD1, 6 bases. Germline CDR1 and CDR2: SEHNR and FQNEAQ (reference sequence). V lost 6 bases to trimming and J lost 1 base, with 12 bases between them. This CDR3 region has 14 residues. The CDR3 coding sequence is TGTGCCAGCAGACTAGGACAGACGAACACTGAAGCTTTCTTT. Amino acid sequence: CASRLGQTNTEAFF.

The chain couples TRBV28 to TRBJ1-5, with TRBD1 matching 8 bases. The CDR3 is 15 amino acids. Germline V gene sequence: CDR1 MDHEN, CDR2 SYDVKM. V dropped 7 bases and J dropped 1; count of bases not matched to a gene: 6. CDR3 DNA sequence: TGTGCCAGCATAGACGGGACAGGAAGCAATCAGCCCCAGCATTTT. It codes for CASIDGTGSNQPQHF. The variable domain in full, completed from reference TRBV28 and TRBJ1-5, reads DVKVTQSSRYLVKRTGEKVFLECVQDMDHENMFWYRQDPGLGLRLIYFSYDVKMKEKGDIPEGYSVSREKKERFSLILESASTNQTSMYLCASIDGTGSNQPQHFGDGTRLSIL.

V and J are TRBV5-4 and TRBJ2-1, with D tentatively TRBD2 (6 bases). Germline V gene lookup returns CDR1 SGHNT and CDR2 YYREEE (reference sequence). V was trimmed by 2 bases and J by 7 bases, leaving 7 bases between them. The CDR3 contains 12 residues. CDR3 nucleotide sequence: TGTGCCAGCAGCTTCCGGGGGAATGAGCAGTTCTTC. Encoded protein: CASSFRGNEQFF.

The chain employs TRBV5-5 and TRBJ2-7, with 10 nucleotides matching TRBD2. Germline CDR1 reads SGHKS; CDR2 reads YYEKEE (reference sequence). The CDR3 contains 15 residues. Germline trimming cut 3 bases from V and 3 bases from J; bases unmatched to any gene: 6. DNA of the CDR3: TGTGCCAGCAGCTATACTAGCGGGACGTTCTACGAGCAGTACTTC. Protein product: CASSYTSGTFYEQYF.